One and the same sample provided the 20 T cell receptor beta chains below, sequenced in a study of blood T cell repertoires in COVID-19 (dated by TCRdb to 2018 to 2020). Library preparation employed the immunoSEQ multiplex PCR assay. Sourced from immuneACCESS, this table was stored by TCRdb with only in-frame sequences that have V and J called. A share of the clones is absent; for the studies checked, an unresolved V gene accounts for under half, and the remainder has no known explanation. This sample holds about 120,000 clones; 85% were observed only once. The ten largest clones capture under 13% of the sample. Sequenced: peripheral blood. The receptor source for this set is an elderly man with acute or convalescent COVID-19.

This chain links TRBV5-6 with TRBJ1-2, with TRBD1 matching over 9 bases. The CDR3 is made up of 16 amino acids. V was pared by 2 bases and J by 2 bases, with 7 bases of the junction left unmatched. Germline CDR1 and CDR2: SGHDT and YYEEEE. CDR3 coding DNA: TGTGCCAGCAGCTTAATCGACAGGGGGGGAAACTATGGCTACACCTTC. Translated: CASSLIDRGGNYGYTF.

This clone was detected only a few times. This chain connects TRBV18 to TRBJ2-7; TRBD2 aligns across 9 bases. This CDR3 is 15 amino acids long. V gave up 5 bases and J gave up 2 bases; unmatched junction bases: 7. Per germline, CDR1 KGHSH and CDR2 LQKENI. CDR3 region: CASSIYSGGTYEQYF. CDR3 bases: TGTGCCAGCTCAATCTATAGCGGGGGTACCTACGAGCAGTACTTC.

The chain employs TRBV6-5 and TRBJ2-7; D is perhaps TRBD2 (6 bases). The germline CDR1 and CDR2 sequences are MNHEY and SVGAGI. CDR3 size: 14 residues. V lost 5 bases to trimming and J lost 2 bases, with 13 bases between them. The CDR3 loop reads CASSRVSGPYEQYF. The CDR3 region has the DNA TGTGCCAGCAGTCGGGTTAGCGGTCCCTACGAGCAGTACTTC.

The chain recombines TRBV10-3 with TRBJ1-5; 9 nucleotides align to TRBD1. CDR1 is ENHRY and CDR2 is SYGVKD in the germline V gene. This CDR3 comprises 14 residues. The trim removed 4 bases at V and 4 bases at J, leaving 2 bases unmatched. DNA of the CDR3: TGTGCCATCAGTGGGGACAGGGTTAATCAGCCCCAGCATTTT. The encoded protein is CAISGDRVNQPQHF.

This clone has a single count. The chain recombines TRBV21-1 with TRBJ1-6; TRBD1, the table's D call, lacks a check against the DNA. TRBV21-1 is listed as a pseudogene. There are 15 residues in the CDR3. The CDR3 DNA reads TGTGCCAGCAGCAAAGGGGCAGGGGTTTGCTCACCCCTCCACTTT. As protein: CASSKGAGVCSPLHF.

The rearrangement uses TRBV6-5 and TRBJ1-2, with 8 bases lining up with TRBD1. The CDR3 totals 11 residues. The V segment lost 8 bases and the J segment 6 bases; nucleotides outside the gene matches: 2. The V gene's germline CDR1 is MNHEY and CDR2 SVGAGI. CDR3 amino acids: CASVTGDGYTF. The CDR3 nucleotides are TGTGCCAGCGTGACAGGGGATGGCTACACCTTC.

This sequence joins TRBV19 and TRBJ1-2; the D gene is possibly TRBD1 (5 bases). CDR3 length: 17 residues. CDR1 LNHDA and CDR2 SQIVND come from the germline V gene (reference sequence). Trimming took off 3 bases at V and 4 bases at J, with 21 bases between the two ends. The CDR3 loop reads CASSMLMPPGILYGYTF. CDR3 DNA sequence: TGTGCCAGTAGTATGCTGATGCCCCCAGGGATCCTCTATGGCTACACCTTC. Full variable domain (rest looked up from reference TRBV19 and TRBJ1-2): DGGITQSPKYLFRKEGQNVTLSCEQNLNHDAMYWYRQDPGQGLRLIYYSQIVNDFQKGDIAEGYSVSREKKESFPLTVTSAQKNPTAFYLCASSMLMPPGILYGYTFGSGTRLTVV.

The chain links TRBV12-3 or TRBV12-4 to TRBJ2-3; D is uncertain. Trimming took 5 bases from V and 8 from J, leaving 8 bases between them. This CDR3 spans 11 amino acids. The CDR3 protein is CASSPGPTQYF. CDR3 in DNA: TGTGCCAGCAGTCCAGGCCCTACGCAGTATTTT.

In this sample, this clone turned up once. The chain recombines TRBV3-1 (or the pseudogene TRBV3-2) with TRBJ2-2; 12 positions match TRBD2. This CDR3 is built from 16 residues. J was trimmed by 7 bases and V by 5 bases; bases with no gene match: 8. Germline CDR1 LGHDT, CDR2 YNNKEL (reference sequence). This chain's CDR3 is CASSTRTSGNGGELFF. The CDR3 DNA sequence: TGTGCCAGCAGCACTAGGACTAGCGGGAATGGCGGGGAGCTGTTTTTT.

The chain employs TRBV13 and TRBJ1-3, with D uncertain. Germline CDR1 and CDR2: PRHDT and FYEKMQ (reference sequence). V was clipped by 5 bases and J by 2 bases, with 13 bases between them. The CDR3 sequence is 15 residues long. The CDR3 DNA reads TGTGCCAGCAGCCCCAGGCCGAATGCTGGAAACACCATATATTTT. It specifies CASSPRPNAGNTIYF.

The chain joins TRBV19 to TRBJ1-2; perhaps TRBD1 as D (6 bases). Germline V gene sequence: CDR1 LNHDA, CDR2 SQIVND (reference sequence). The CDR3 extends over 14 amino acids. V dropped 8 bases and J dropped 4 bases, with 17 bases sitting between them. The CDR3 region has the DNA TGTGCCAGTGTTACTCATGACAGGCCCTATGGCTACACCTTC. It codes for CASVTHDRPYGYTF. Combining the CDR3 with reference TRBV19 and TRBJ1-2 gives the whole variable domain DGGITQSPKYLFRKEGQNVTLSCEQNLNHDAMYWYRQDPGQGLRLIYYSQIVNDFQKGDIAEGYSVSREKKESFPLTVTSAQKNPTAFYLCASVTHDRPYGYTFGSGTRLTVV.

DNA of the CDR3: TGTGCCATCAGTGTTCAAGGGCGGGAGTCCCAGCATTTT. Translated: CAISVQGRESQHF. The chain joins TRBV10-3 to TRBJ1-5; D not resolved. This CDR3 has 13 residues. V was shortened by 4 bases and J by 11 bases, with 15 bases between the two germline ends. CDR1 and CDR2 from the germline V gene are ENHRY and SYGVKD.

V and J are TRBV9 and TRBJ2-1; D is possibly TRBD1 (6 bases). CDR3 length equals 16 residues. V lost 2 bases and J lost 6, with 18 bases in between. Germline assignment: CDR1 SGDLS and CDR2 YYNGEE. The CDR3 sequence is CASSVATGFGGNEQFF. In nucleotides, the CDR3 is TGTGCCAGCAGCGTGGCAACAGGGTTCGGAGGCAATGAGCAGTTCTTC.

This chain uses TRBV6-1 with TRBJ1-1; D is possibly TRBD1 (6 bases). With 3 bases removed from V and 1 base from J, the gap between germline ends came to 21 bases. In germline, CDR1 is MNHNS, CDR2 SASEGT. The CDR3 contains 18 residues. The CDR3 sequence: CASSDLLGGYTGNTEAFF. Written as DNA, the CDR3 is TGTGCCAGCAGTGATCTCCTAGGGGGATACACGGGGAACACTGAAGCTTTCTTT.

The rearrangement joins TRBV19 to TRBJ2-3; 9 positions agree with TRBD1. CDR1 is LNHDA, CDR2 SQIVND, per germline (reference sequence). The V segment lost 6 bases and the J segment 7 bases; nucleotides outside the gene matches: 11. This CDR3 has 15 residues. In DNA, the CDR3 is TGTGCCAGTAGAGTTTCCGGGACAGGGTCAAATACGCAGTATTTT. This gives the protein CASRVSGTGSNTQYF.

This sequence joins TRBV19 and TRBJ1-2; D might be TRBD1 (6 bases). V dropped 4 bases and J dropped 4 bases, with 16 bases sitting between them. This CDR3 is 15 amino acids long. Germline V gene data show CDR1 as LNHDA and CDR2 as SQIVND (reference sequence). CDR3 coding DNA: TGTGCCAGTAGTAGCACAGGGTGGTATGCCTATGGCTACACCTTC. Its protein product is CASSSTGWYAYGYTF.

The chain carries TRBV2 and TRBJ1-1; D gene unclear. CDR3 length: 16 residues. Between the trimmed V and J ends, which lost 3 bases and 5 bases, there was a span of 19 bases. CDR1 and CDR2 (germline): SNHLY, FYNNEI. The CDR3 DNA follows: TGTGCCAGCAGTGATAGGCAGGTCGGCGGAGGGACTGAAGCTTTCTTT. Protein sequence: CASSDRQVGGGTEAFF.

The rearrangement uses TRBV7-8 and TRBJ1-1, with no clear D. CDR3 size: 15 residues. Per germline, CDR1 SGHVS and CDR2 FQNEAQ. The V end was cut by 1 base, the J end by 1 base, with 10 bases between. The CDR3: CASSLVASGNTEAFF. The CDR3, as DNA: TGTGCCAGCAGCTTAGTTGCTTCAGGGAACACTGAAGCTTTCTTT.

The chain has TRBV5-1 and TRBJ1-4; maybe TRBD1 (5 bases). CDR1 and CDR2 (germline): SGHRS, YFSETQ. The V and J ends lost 3 bases and 3 bases respectively, with 18 bases between them. The CDR3 extends over 17 amino acids. The CDR3 here is CASSSSLWGRSNEKLFF. The CDR3 region has the DNA TGCGCCAGCAGCTCTTCACTTTGGGGCAGGTCTAATGAAAAACTGTTTTTT.

This clone occurred once. This chain connects TRBV18 to TRBJ2-7; D is perhaps TRBD2 (5 bases). The V end lost 1 base, the J end lost 6 bases, and 10 bases lay between the germline ends. Germline assignment: CDR1 KGHSH and CDR2 LQKENI. CDR3 size: 13 residues. In nucleotides, the CDR3 is TGTGCCAGCTCACCACTGCTCCGGGGCGAGCAGTACTTC. Amino acids: CASSPLLRGEQYF.